This entry lists 8 T cell receptor beta chains sequenced from one sample in a study of human T cells and chemical hapten exposure. Time point reported: patch test 2, 6 weeks after DPC sensitization. Treatment in this sample: therapeutic diphenylcyclopropenone sensitization with weekly scalp DPC. TCRdb redid the calling of the RACE reads with MiXCR, one entry per CDR3 protein. Among 70,000 to 90,000 distinct CDR3 sequences, about 10% were seen once, and the ten largest hold approximately 4.7%. The sequencing here drew on whole blood, taken in connection with sensitization to the hapten diphenylcyclopropenone (DPC). The origin of the receptors is a woman aged 45-65 years with alopecia areata. Some clones in this sample may be carry-over from other donors' samples.

This chain links TRBV29-1 with TRBJ1-2, with D unclear. The V gene's germline CDR1 is SQVTM and CDR2 ANQGSEA. The length of the CDR3 is 11 residues. The V end was cut by 6 bases, the J end by 6 bases, with 11 bases between. DNA for the CDR3: TGCAGCGTAGCCGTGGGAAATGGCTACACCTTC. Translation: CSVAVGNGYTF.

The sample holds many counts of this clonotype. The chain is built from TRBV20-1 and TRBJ2-5; the match to TRBD1 covers 9 bases. In germline, CDR1 is DFQATT, CDR2 SNEGSKA (reference sequence). This CDR3 is built from 14 residues. J lost 4 bases, V lost 5 bases, and 8 bases had no gene match. CDR3 coding DNA: TGCAGTGCTCCGAAGAGGACAGGGGTAGAGACCCAGTACTTC. Amino acids: CSAPKRTGVETQYF.

This clonotype was seen more than once but under ten times. This chain links TRBV28 with TRBJ1-6, with 7 positions matching TRBD1. The CDR3 has 16 amino acids. The junction had 13 bases not matched to a gene; V was cut back by 3 bases and J by 11 bases. Germline CDR1 reads MDHEN; CDR2 reads SYDVKM. The CDR3 sequence is CASSFRPRTGGTPLHF. The CDR3 nucleotides read TGTGCCAGCAGTTTCCGGCCAAGGACAGGCGGTACACCCCTCCACTTT.

This chain joins TRBV29-1 and TRBJ2-7; 11 nucleotides align to TRBD2. With 5 bases clipped from V and 2 bases from J, the junction kept 2 bases outside the gene matches. Germline V lookup: CDR1 SQVTM, CDR2 ANQGSEA. CDR3 length: 13 residues. The CDR3 here is CSVRLAGTYEQYF. The CDR3 DNA follows: TGCAGCGTTCGACTAGCGGGGACCTACGAGCAGTACTTC.

Details on this clonotype: The junction does not match germline at one end; this may be a read error. The J gene is TRBJ2-1, the V gene TRBV20-1; 9 positions agree with TRBD2. The germline gives CDR1 DFQATT, CDR2 SNEGSKA (reference sequence). The CDR3 length is 17 residues. The CDR3 DNA is TGCAGTGCCATAACAATAAAAACTAGCGGGTTATACAATAAGCAGTTCTTC. Its translation: CSAITIKTSGLYNKQFF.

There are many counts of this clonotype. The J gene is TRBJ2-1, the V gene TRBV28, with TRBD2 identical over 12 bases. The V gene end was trimmed by 3 bases and the J gene end by 7 bases; junction bases not matched to a gene: 13. Germline CDR1 reads MDHEN; CDR2 reads SYDVKM. The length of the CDR3 is 18 residues. The CDR3 nucleotides are TGTGCCAGCAGTTTCAGTCGCTTGACTAGCGGGAGCGGGAATGAGCAGTTCTTC. Its protein product is CASSFSRLTSGSGNEQFF.

V gene TRBV28 combines with J gene TRBJ2-7; TRBD2 is a possible D gene (6 bases). The V end was cut by 6 bases, the J end by 7 bases, with 13 bases between. The CDR3 totals 12 residues. Germline CDR1 is MDHEN and CDR2 is SYDVKM. The CDR3 is CASSQPGVEQYF. The CDR3, as DNA: TGTGCCAGCAGCCAACCGGGGGTGGAGCAGTACTTC.

The V and J genes are TRBV28 and TRBJ1-2, with no clear D. The CDR3 length is 15 residues. Germline V gene data show CDR1 as MDHEN and CDR2 as SYDVKM. The V end lost 10 bases, the J end lost 6 bases, and 24 bases lay between the germline ends. CDR3 region: CATKPIRRRVDGYTF. Here the CDR3 DNA reads TGTGCCACCAAACCGATACGCAGGAGGGTAGATGGCTACACCTTC.